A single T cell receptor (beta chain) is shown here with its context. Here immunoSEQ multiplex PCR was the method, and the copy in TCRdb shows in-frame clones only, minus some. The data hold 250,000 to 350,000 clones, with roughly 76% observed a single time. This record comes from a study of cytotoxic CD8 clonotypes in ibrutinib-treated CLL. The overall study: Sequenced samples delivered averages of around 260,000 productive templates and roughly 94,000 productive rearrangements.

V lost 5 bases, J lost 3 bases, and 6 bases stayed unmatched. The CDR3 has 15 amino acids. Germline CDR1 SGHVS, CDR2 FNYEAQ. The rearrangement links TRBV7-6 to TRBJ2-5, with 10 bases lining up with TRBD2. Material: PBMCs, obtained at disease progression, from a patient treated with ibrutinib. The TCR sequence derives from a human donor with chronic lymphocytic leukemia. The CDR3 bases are TGTGCCAGCAGCCTACTAGCGGGAACCGAAGAGACCCAGTACTTC. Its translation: CASSLLAGTEETQYF.